The table lists the clone carrying this TCR beta chain with many counts. The antigen is unknown. V gave up 5 bases and J gave up 8 bases, with 16 bases separating them. This CDR3 contains 13 residues. Germline V gene data show CDR1 as LNHDA and CDR2 as SQIVND (reference sequence). The data originate from a study of Graves' ophthalmopathy and Graves' hyperthyroidism. Study-level results: A majority of expanded thyroid clonotypes exceeding 0.001 frequency were likewise present in blood. Sensitivity reached approximately 88% and specificity roughly 81% for a 13-signature model separating ophthalmopathy from stable hyperthyroidism.

In donors with ophthalmopathy, activity was moderate-to-severe, with CAS ≥3, NOSPECS ≥4 and duration under 3 months. Clinicians made diagnoses from clinical symptoms, serum thyroxine, TRAb, thyroid ultrasound and orbital computed tomography. Scientists amplified the TCR beta CDR3 regions from RNA transcripts. HTBI-primed RT-PCR formed the first round, and a multiplex PCR formed the second. TCRdb ran MiXCR on the multiplex PCR reads and lists one entry per CDR3 protein. Of 360,000 or so distinct CDR3 sequences listed, 15% to 20% are singletons. The sequence was collected from a woman aged 18-30 years with Graves' ophthalmopathy. This sequence joins TRBV19 and TRBJ2-7, with D perhaps matching TRBD1 or TRBD2 (5 bases each). The sequenced material came from peripheral blood. The CDR3 coding sequence is TGTGCCAGTAGTCCCGGGACGGCTACGAAGCAGTACTTC. It encodes CASSPGTATKQYF.